The next 21 T cell receptor beta chains were all read from a single sample in a study of cytomegalovirus exposure and HLA in healthy donors. This PCR relied on a set of 60 Vbeta primers and 13 Jbeta primers. Using immunoSEQ multiplex PCR, the repertoire was profiled, and TCRdb retains in-frame clones only, with some absent. The sample includes about 130,000 clones, 74% of them seen just once. Sequenced: PBMCs. The receptors shown here come from a woman between 50 and 59 years old in good health and CMV-seropositive.

The J gene is TRBJ2-7, the V gene TRBV29-1, with TRBD1 matching over 9 bases. Per germline, CDR1 SQVTM and CDR2 ANQGSEA. Trimming took 7 bases from V and 3 from J; bases not matched to a gene: 4. CDR3 length: 12 amino acids. CDR3: CSAGTGIYEQYF. CDR3 DNA: TGCAGCGCCGGGACAGGGATCTACGAGCAGTACTTC.

The count of this clone is one. The chain joins TRBV10-1 to TRBJ2-2; TRBD1 agrees at 9 bases. The CDR3 has 15 residues. J was trimmed by 6 bases and V by 7 bases; bases with no gene match: 9. CDR1 is WNHNN, CDR2 SYGVQD, per germline (reference sequence). The chain's CDR3 is CASTRDRAGAGELFF. CDR3 nucleotides: TGCGCCAGCACCCGGGACAGGGCGGGAGCCGGGGAGCTGTTTTTT.

The chain links TRBV27 to TRBJ1-5; D gene ambiguous. The CDR3 length is 15 residues. V lost 0 bases and J lost 6, with 12 bases in between. Germline values: CDR1 MNHEY, CDR2 SMNVEV (reference sequence). The DNA for the CDR3 is TGTGCCAGCAGTTTATCGAGGTCAGGAGGTCAGCCCCAGCATTTT. Its protein product is CASSLSRSGGQPQHF.

In this sample, this clone turned up a few times. The V call is TRBV18, the J call TRBJ2-7; weak D call: TRBD2 (5 bases). Germline CDR1 is KGHSH and CDR2 is LQKENI. Trimming stripped 3 bases from V and 2 bases from J, with 14 bases between. The CDR3 sequence is 15 residues long. The CDR3 here is CASSPTLGVTYEQYF. The CDR3 coding sequence is TGTGCCAGCTCACCGACCCTCGGGGTTACCTACGAGCAGTACTTC.

This clone was detected only once. The rearrangement joins TRBV7-9 to TRBJ2-5; 13 nucleotides agree with TRBD2. CDR1 and CDR2 (germline): SEHNR, FQNEAQ (reference sequence). The J segment lost 5 bases and the V segment lost 5 bases, leaving 5 bases of the junction unmatched. This CDR3 is built from 15 residues. DNA for the CDR3: TGTGCCAGCAGCCGCGGGACTAGCGGGGAGGAGACCCAGTACTTC. Protein sequence: CASSRGTSGEETQYF.

This clone is judged medium-sized (0.01 to 0.1%). The V gene is TRBV4-1, the J gene TRBJ2-7; tentatively, D is TRBD2 (6 bases). Germline V gives CDR1 MGHRA, CDR2 YSYEKL. V lost 5 bases and J lost 0, with 11 bases in between. This CDR3 contains 14 residues. In DNA form, the CDR3 reads TGCGCCAGCAGCGCAATCGGGAGCTCCTACGAGCAGTACTTC. It translates to CASSAIGSSYEQYF.

CDR3 region: CASSLELAGAETQYF. The DNA for the CDR3 is TGCGCCAGCAGCTTGGAGTTAGCGGGGGCGGAGACCCAGTACTTC. The V call is TRBV5-1, the J call TRBJ2-5; 9 nucleotides agree with TRBD2. CDR3 length equals 15 residues. CDR1 and CDR2 from the germline V gene are SGHRS and YFSETQ. Trimming cost V 0 bases and J 5 bases; bases outside gene matches: 5.

V and J are TRBV6-5 and TRBJ2-5; no clear D. V gave up 5 bases and J gave up 1 base, with 11 bases separating them. CDR3 length equals 14 residues. Germline V gives CDR1 MNHEY, CDR2 SVGAGI. CDR3 coding DNA: TGTGCCAGCAGTGCTGAAACAGCCCAAGAGACCCAGTACTTC. Amino acids: CASSAETAQETQYF.

The chain employs TRBV5-1 and TRBJ1-6; TRBD1 matches 8 bases. With 4 bases clipped from V and 8 bases from J, the junction kept 17 bases outside the gene matches. This CDR3 has 18 residues. CDR1 and CDR2 (germline): SGHRS, YFSETQ. CDR3 sequence reads: CASSNQGAQTLSHSPLHF. DNA of the CDR3: TGCGCCAGCAGCAACCAGGGGGCTCAGACGTTAAGTCATTCACCCCTCCACTTT.

This chain uses TRBV2 with TRBJ2-2; 10 bases map to TRBD2. This CDR3 comprises 15 residues. CDR1 is SNHLY and CDR2 is FYNNEI in the germline V gene. The junction had 0 bases not matched to a gene; V was cut back by 5 bases and J by 0 bases. CDR3 region: CASSLAGANTGELFF. In nucleotides, the CDR3 is TGTGCCAGCAGTCTAGCGGGGGCGAACACCGGGGAGCTGTTTTTT. The full variable domain, rest sourced from reference TRBV2 and TRBJ2-2, is EPEVTQTPSHQVTQMGQEVILRCVPISNHLYFYWYRQILGQKVEFLVSFYNNEISEKSEIFDDQFSVERPDGSNFTLKIRSTKLEDSAMYFCASSLAGANTGELFFGEGSRLTVL.

The chain couples TRBV19 to TRBJ2-3, with a possible D match to TRBD2 (5 bases). The V and J ends lost 9 bases and 1 base respectively, with 14 bases between them. The CDR3 is made up of 14 amino acids. The germline V gene has CDR1 LNHDA and CDR2 SQIVND (reference sequence). The CDR3 here is CASRPGFGTDTQYF. CDR3 nucleotides: TGTGCCAGCCGTCCGGGGTTTGGCACAGATACGCAGTATTTT.

This chain uses TRBV9 with TRBJ2-1; a possible D gene is TRBD1 (5 bases). Trimming cost V 3 bases and J 9 bases, with 13 bases left between them. This CDR3 has 13 residues. The germline gives CDR1 SGDLS, CDR2 YYNGEE. This CDR3 reads CASSAPRTREQFF. CDR3 in DNA: TGTGCCAGCAGCGCCCCCCGGACACGTGAGCAGTTCTTC.

The V gene is TRBV5-1, the J gene TRBJ1-3; D remains ambiguous. CDR1 and CDR2 (germline): SGHRS, YFSETQ. V shed 0 bases and J shed 0 bases, with 10 bases lying between them. This CDR3 is 16 amino acids long. CDR3 sequence: CASSLAPPSSGNTIYF. CDR3 DNA sequence: TGCGCCAGCAGCTTGGCACCGCCGAGCTCTGGAAACACCATATATTTT.

The chain links TRBV11-3 to TRBJ1-6, with 7 bases that match TRBD1. The V segment lost 4 bases and the J segment 13 bases; nucleotides outside the gene matches: 13. CDR3 length: 15 amino acids. Looked up from germline, CDR1 is SGHNT and CDR2 is YENEEA. The CDR3 region has the DNA TGTGCCAGCAGCTCCTCCGGGACAGACCTTTCTCCCCTCCACTTT. Translated, it gives CASSSSGTDLSPLHF.

The sample holds a few counts of this clone. This sequence joins TRBV7-2 and TRBJ1-1, with D possibly TRBD1 on 5 matching bases. V lost 0 bases to trimming and J lost 1 base, with 9 bases between them. CDR1 is SGHTA, CDR2 FQGNSA, per germline. The CDR3 is 15 amino acids. CDR3 loop: CASSLAGRGNTEAFF. The CDR3, as DNA: TGTGCCAGCAGCTTAGCGGGAAGGGGGAACACTGAAGCTTTCTTT.

This chain joins TRBV5-8 and TRBJ2-7; TRBD1 might be the D (5 bases). The CDR3 length is 13 residues. V was cut by 7 bases and J by 0 bases, with 11 bases left in between. Germline loops: CDR1 SGHTS, CDR2 YDEGEE. CDR3 residues: CASRQHASYEQYF. CDR3 coding DNA: TGTGCCAGCCGACAGCATGCCTCCTACGAGCAGTACTTC.

The rearrangement uses TRBV5-6 and TRBJ1-3; 7 positions agree with TRBD1. Germline CDR1 is SGHDT and CDR2 is YYEEEE. The length of the CDR3 is 14 residues. V was clipped by 4 bases and J by 4 bases; unmatched bases: 5. The CDR3 DNA follows: TGTGCCAGCAGCAGCACAGGGGCGGGAAACACCATATATTTT. Translation: CASSSTGAGNTIYF. Variable domain in full (rest from reference TRBV5-6 and TRBJ1-3): DAGVTQSPTHLIKTRGQQVTLRCSPKSGHDTVSWYQQALGQGPQFIFQYYEEEERQRGNFPDRFSGHQFPNYSSELNVNALLLGDSALYLCASSSTGAGNTIYFGEGSWLTVV.

The chain couples TRBV19 to TRBJ1-2; D remains ambiguous. The ends were cut back, 4 bases at V and 6 bases at J, with 18 bases in the middle. The V gene's germline CDR1 is LNHDA and CDR2 SQIVND (reference sequence). The CDR3 extends over 15 amino acids. CDR3 sequence (DNA): TGTGCCAGTAGTACCGCGCGGCGGGAGAGGAATGGCTACACCTTC. It encodes CASSTARRERNGYTF.

The rearrangement joins TRBV6-4 to TRBJ1-2; 8 positions agree with TRBD1. The CDR3 is 13 residues long. The V and J ends lost 7 bases and 8 bases, in that order; junction bases with no gene match: 9. Germline values: CDR1 MRHNA, CDR2 SNTAGT. CDR3 amino acids: CASTPGQGRGYTF. CDR3 nucleotides: TGTGCCAGCACTCCCGGACAGGGCCGCGGCTACACCTTC.

The sample holds a few counts of this clone. V usage is TRBV5-1 and J usage is TRBJ2-1; the match to TRBD2 covers 11 bases. J gave up 7 bases and V 0 bases, and 12 bases lay outside the gene matches. Germline V gene sequence: CDR1 SGHRS, CDR2 YFSETQ. CDR3 length: 18 amino acids. The CDR3 DNA sequence: TGCGCCAGCAGCTTGGCTCCTAGCGGGGGGCTAATAGCGAATGAGCAGTTCTTC. Its protein product is CASSLAPSGGLIANEQFF.

The chain couples TRBV30 to TRBJ1-1; D gene uncertain. The V and J ends lost 5 bases and 0 bases respectively, with 4 bases between them. Germline V CDR1 and CDR2: GTSNPN, SVGIG (reference sequence). The CDR3 spans 11 residues. In DNA, the CDR3 is TGTGCCTGGCCCATGAACACTGAAGCTTTCTTT. Protein: CAWPMNTEAFF.